This T cell receptor (beta chain) came from a study of blood T cell repertoires in COVID-19. Study overall: The study drew acute and convalescent COVID-19 samples from the United States, Italy and Spain. PBMCs, B-cell-depleted T cells, or T cells were the source of the cDNA or gDNA that made up the material.

Assay: immunoSEQ multiplex PCR; the TCRdb copy retains only in-frame clones and omits some. The data contain some 70,000 clones, 70% to 90% of them singletons. Germline V lookup: CDR1 SGHRS, CDR2 YFSETQ. The CDR3 sequence is 20 residues long. The V gene lost 4 bases and the J gene lost 0 bases, with 28 bases spanning the gap. Sequencing used peripheral blood. The V and J genes are TRBV5-1 and TRBJ1-1; D perhaps matches TRBD1 (6 bases). The receptor was derived from a man aged 70-80 years with active or convalescent COVID-19. CDR3 region: CASSRTTNRAGPTVNTEAFF. The CDR3 coding sequence is TGCGCCAGCAGCCGGACGACAAACAGGGCTGGACCCACCGTGAACACTGAAGCTTTCTTT.